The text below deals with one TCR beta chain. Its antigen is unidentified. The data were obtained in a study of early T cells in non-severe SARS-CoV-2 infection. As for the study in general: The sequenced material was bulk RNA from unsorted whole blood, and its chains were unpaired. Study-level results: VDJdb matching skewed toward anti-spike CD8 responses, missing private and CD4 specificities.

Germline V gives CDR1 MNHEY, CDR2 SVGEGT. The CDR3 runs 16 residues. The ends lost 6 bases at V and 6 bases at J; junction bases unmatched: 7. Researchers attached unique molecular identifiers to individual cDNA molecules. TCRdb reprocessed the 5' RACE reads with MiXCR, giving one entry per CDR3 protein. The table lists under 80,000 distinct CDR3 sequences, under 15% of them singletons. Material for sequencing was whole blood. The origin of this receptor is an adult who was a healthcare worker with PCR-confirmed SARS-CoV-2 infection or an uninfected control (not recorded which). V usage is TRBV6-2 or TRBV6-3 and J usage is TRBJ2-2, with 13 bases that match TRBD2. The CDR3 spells CASRIGGLAGPGELFF. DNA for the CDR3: TGTGCCAGCAGGATTGGGGGACTAGCGGGGCCCGGGGAGCTGTTTTTT.